This TCR beta chain derives from a study of T cell repertoires in cytomegalovirus infection. About the study: Recently identified HLA-C-restricted CMV epitopes and well-studied HLA-B-restricted CMV epitopes were used by the study. Public TCR beta signatures marked donors with CMV infection and the matching HLA. Overall study results and limits: The study identified carriers of CMV plus the relevant HLA from cumulative public TCR beta family frequency.

This clonotype has more than one count but fewer than ten. Its antigen is still unknown. TCRdb used MiXCR to reprocess the reads, holding one entry per CDR3 protein. Of 250,000 to 400,000 distinct CDR3 sequences in the sample, about 25% were seen once. There are 19 residues in the CDR3. V shed 1 base and J 0 bases; nucleotides not matched to a gene: 12. Germline CDR1 is SGHVS and CDR2 is FNYEAQ. The rearrangement links TRBV7-6 to TRBJ2-7, with 10 bases that match TRBD2. The sequence came from a human donor in good health (CMV status not recorded). Some clones in this sample may be carry-over from other donors' samples. Sequenced here: cultured PBMCs, sampled from culture after CMV antigen stimulation. CDR3 sequence (DNA): TGTGCCAGCAGCTTAGGGGGGAAAACTAGCGGGACCAGCTCCTACGAGCAGTACTTC. Translating gives CASSLGGKTSGTSSYEQYF.